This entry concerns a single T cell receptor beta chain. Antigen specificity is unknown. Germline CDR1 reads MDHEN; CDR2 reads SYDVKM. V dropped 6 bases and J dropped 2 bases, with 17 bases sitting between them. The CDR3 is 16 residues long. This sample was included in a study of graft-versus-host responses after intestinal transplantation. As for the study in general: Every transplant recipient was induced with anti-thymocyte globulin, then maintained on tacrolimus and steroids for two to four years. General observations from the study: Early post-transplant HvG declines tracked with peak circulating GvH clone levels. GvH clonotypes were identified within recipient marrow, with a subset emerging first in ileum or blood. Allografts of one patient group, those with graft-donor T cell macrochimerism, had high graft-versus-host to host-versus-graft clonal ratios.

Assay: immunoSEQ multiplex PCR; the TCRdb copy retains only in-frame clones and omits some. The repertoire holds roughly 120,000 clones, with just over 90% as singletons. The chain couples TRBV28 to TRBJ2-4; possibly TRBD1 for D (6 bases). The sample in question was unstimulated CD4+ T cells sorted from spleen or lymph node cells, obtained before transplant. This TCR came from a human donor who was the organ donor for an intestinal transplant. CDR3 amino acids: CASSRTVDGTKNIQYF. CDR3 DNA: TGTGCCAGCAGCCGGACAGTGGATGGGACCAAAAACATTCAGTACTTC.